This T cell receptor (beta chain) stems from a study of cytomegalovirus exposure and HLA in healthy donors. Trimming removed 1 base from V and 0 bases from J, with 13 bases in between. Germline lookup yields CDR1 SGHNT and CDR2 YYREEE (reference sequence). The CDR3 covers 17 residues. Clones were sequenced by immunoSEQ multiplex PCR, and TCRdb holds only the in-frame ones, with some missing. The data hold 150,000 or so clones, with 85% to 90% observed a single time. Sequenced: PBMCs. The chain couples TRBV5-4 to TRBJ1-4, with TRBD1 as a possible D gene (5 bases). This TCR was recovered from a woman aged 18-29 years in good health and CMV-seropositive. In nucleotides, the CDR3 is TGTGCCAGCAGCTTGAAGACAGCAAAATCAACTAATGAAAAACTGTTTTTT. This sequence encodes CASSLKTAKSTNEKLFF.